The clone carrying this TCR beta chain was counted only a few times. Its specificity is unknown. The authors ran a second PCR of 7 to 11 cycles using a sample-barcoded 5' primer and a J-beta primer mix. The authors tagged each cDNA molecule using a template-switch adaptor with 12 random nucleotides. TCRdb used MiXCR to reprocess the 5' RACE reads, holding one entry per CDR3 protein. The repertoire consists of 1.5 million to 2 million distinct CDR3 sequences, with roughly 30% occurring once and the leading ten covering roughly 12%. The data originate from a study of blood T cells in healthy people across ages. Study-wide points: Whereas aged donors had fewer naive CD4+ cells, long-lived donors had more of them and higher diversity. Strongly correlated with naive T cell percentage was TCR beta diversity.

CDR1 is LNHNV and CDR2 is YYDKDF in the germline V gene (reference sequence). This CDR3 has 16 amino acids. J lost 7 bases, V lost 5 bases, and 13 bases had no gene match. The sample comprised blood. This TCR was recovered from a woman aged 25 to 39 in good health. J is TRBJ2-1 and V is TRBV15, with TRBD2 identical over 8 bases. CDR3 nucleotide sequence: TGTGCCACCAGCTTTCGAGCGGGAGCGATTAAGAATGAGCAGTTCTTC. This codes for CATSFRAGAIKNEQFF.